This TCR beta chain was recorded in a study of graft-versus-host responses after intestinal transplantation. Study in general: Anti-thymocyte globulin induction, then tacrolimus and steroids for around three years, went to all recipients.

V was pared by 5 bases and J by 2 bases, with 9 bases of the junction left unmatched. The CDR3 has 15 residues. Germline V gene sequence: CDR1 SGHAT, CDR2 FQNNGV. Sequencing was performed with immunoSEQ multiplex PCR; in TCRdb, only in-frame clones are kept and a portion is missing. The profile covers around 120,000 clones, with just under 95% appearing a single time and 0.09% to 0.15% taken by the ten largest. Points on this clone: Its matching antigen is unknown.

Whole-study findings and limits: Early post-transplant declines in HvG were associated with peak levels of circulating GvH clones. Present in recipient marrow, GvH clones included some that appeared first in ileum or blood.

This material consisted of unstimulated CD4+ T cells sorted from spleen or lymph node cells, taken before intestinal transplant. The origin of this receptor is a human donor who received an intestinal transplant. The chain is built from TRBV11-2 and TRBJ2-7, with 7 bases lining up with TRBD1. In nucleotides, the CDR3 is TGTGCCAGCAGCCAGACGACAGGGATTACCTACGAGCAGTACTTC. Translated: CASSQTTGITYEQYF.